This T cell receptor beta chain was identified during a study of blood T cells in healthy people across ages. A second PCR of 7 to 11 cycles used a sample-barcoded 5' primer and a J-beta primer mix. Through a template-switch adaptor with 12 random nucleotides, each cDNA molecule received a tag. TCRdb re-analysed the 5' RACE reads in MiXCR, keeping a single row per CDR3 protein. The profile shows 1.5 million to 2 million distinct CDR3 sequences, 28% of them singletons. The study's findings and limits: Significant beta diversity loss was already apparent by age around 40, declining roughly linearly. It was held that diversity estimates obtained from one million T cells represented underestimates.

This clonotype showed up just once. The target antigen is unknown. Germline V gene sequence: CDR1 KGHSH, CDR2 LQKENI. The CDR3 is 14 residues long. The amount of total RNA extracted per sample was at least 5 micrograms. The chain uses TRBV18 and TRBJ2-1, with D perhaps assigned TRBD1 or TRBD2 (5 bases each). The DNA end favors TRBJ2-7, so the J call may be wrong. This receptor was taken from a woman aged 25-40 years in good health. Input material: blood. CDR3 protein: CASSPGTTYNEQYF. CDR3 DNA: TGTGCCAGCTCACCGGGGACCACCTACAATGAGCAGTACTTC.